Following are 28 T cell receptor beta chains from one sample sequenced in a study of PD-1 blockade in classical Hodgkin lymphoma. No patient escaped relapse after autologous stem cell transplantation, and brentuximab vedotin exposure varied. Measured with immunoSEQ multiplex PCR; TCRdb has only the in-frame clones, and not every one. This table holds around 99,000 clones, 81% found once. The source was peripheral blood mononuclear cells (PBMCs), collected before the second cycle of nivolumab. Receptor source: a human donor with classical Hodgkin lymphoma.

The chain employs TRBV7-7 and TRBJ2-1, with TRBD1 matching 8 bases. CDR1 is SSHAT, CDR2 FNYEAQ, per germline (reference sequence). V shed 5 bases, J shed 6 bases, and the junction held 3 bases outside the gene matches. The CDR3 runs to 13 residues. CDR3 region: CASSPGQGNEQFF. The CDR3 DNA follows: TGTGCCAGCAGCCCCGGACAGGGCAATGAGCAGTTCTTC.

CDR3 DNA: TGTGCCAGCTCACCATATGGAGGGTCCACCTACAATGAGCAGTTCTTC. It codes for CASSPYGGSTYNEQFF. V gene TRBV18 combines with J gene TRBJ2-1; maybe TRBD2 (6 bases). This CDR3 contains 16 residues. Germline V gives CDR1 KGHSH, CDR2 LQKENI. The ends were cut back, 2 bases at V and 2 bases at J, with 13 bases in the middle.

The chain employs TRBV5-1 and TRBJ2-3; 11 bases map to TRBD1. There are 18 residues in the CDR3. Germline V gives CDR1 SGHRS, CDR2 YFSETQ. J gave up 4 bases and V 3 bases, and 13 bases lay outside the gene matches. The CDR3 spells CASSSGLRTGGRADTQYF. In DNA, the CDR3 is TGCGCCAGCAGCTCGGGCCTCAGGACAGGGGGCCGCGCAGATACGCAGTATTTT. Supplemented by reference TRBV5-1 and TRBJ2-3, the full variable domain reads KAGVTQTPRYLIKTRGQQVTLSCSPISGHRSVSWYQQTPGQGLQFLFEYFSETQRNKGNFPGRFSGRQFSNSRSEMNVSTLELGDSALYLCASSSGLRTGGRADTQYFGPGTRLTVL.

The chain has TRBV10-3 and TRBJ2-1; perhaps TRBD2 as D (5 bases). Trimming stripped 2 bases from V and 5 bases from J, with 10 bases between. The CDR3 totals 14 residues. CDR1 and CDR2 (germline): ENHRY, SYGVKD. The CDR3 sequence: CAISETGYDNEQFF. The CDR3 DNA is TGTGCCATCAGTGAGACGGGGTATGACAATGAGCAGTTCTTC.

The rearrangement uses TRBV5-4 and TRBJ2-3; 7 bases fit TRBD2. This CDR3 has 17 residues. The germline V gene encodes CDR1 SGHNT and CDR2 YYREEE (reference sequence). Unmatched junction bases numbered 14, after V lost 3 bases and J lost 4 bases. The DNA of the CDR3 is TGTGCCAGCAGCTCGCGACTAGCCGGCGCCGACTCAGATACGCAGTATTTT. Its protein product is CASSSRLAGADSDTQYF.

V and J are TRBV6-1 and TRBJ2-2, with 10 bases aligning to TRBD2. The J segment lost 4 bases and the V segment lost 5 bases, leaving 4 bases of the junction unmatched. This CDR3 region has 15 residues. Germline CDR1 MNHNS, CDR2 SASEGT. CDR3 DNA: TGTGCCAGCAGTTCAGCGGGAGGGCCCACCGGGGAGCTGTTTTTT. Its protein product is CASSSAGGPTGELFF.

This chain uses TRBV5-1 with TRBJ2-3, with 8 nucleotides matching TRBD2. J lost 1 base, V lost 0 bases, and 10 bases had no gene match. The germline V gene encodes CDR1 SGHRS and CDR2 YFSETQ. The CDR3 is made up of 18 amino acids. CDR3 bases: TGCGCCAGCAGCTTGGAGGGTAGCGGGGTGGCGCGCACAGATACGCAGTATTTT. It codes for CASSLEGSGVARTDTQYF. Full variable domain (remainder filled in from reference TRBV5-1 and TRBJ2-3): KAGVTQTPRYLIKTRGQQVTLSCSPISGHRSVSWYQQTPGQGLQFLFEYFSETQRNKGNFPGRFSGRQFSNSRSEMNVSTLELGDSALYLCASSLEGSGVARTDTQYFGPGTRLTVL.

This clone showed up just a few times. This rearrangement joins TRBV11-3 to TRBJ2-7, with D maybe TRBD2 (6 bases). V lost 5 bases to trimming and J lost 2 bases, with 13 bases between them. The CDR3 has 14 amino acids. Germline values: CDR1 SGHNT, CDR2 YENEEA. The DNA of the CDR3 is TGTGCCAGCAGCCCCTCGGGGGAAACCTACGAGCAGTACTTC. Translated, it gives CASSPSGETYEQYF.

This clone has more than one count but fewer than ten. The chain combines TRBV7-8 with TRBJ2-7, with D perhaps given as TRBD1 or TRBD2 (5 bases each). V was pared by 3 bases and J by 0 bases, with 15 bases between. From germline, CDR1 is SGHVS and CDR2 FQNEAQ. This CDR3 has 16 amino acids. In DNA, the CDR3 is TGTGCCAGCAGCTTGGGGGTAGGTTCCCCCTCCTACGAGCAGTACTTC. Its translation: CASSLGVGSPSYEQYF. The full variable domain, its missing parts supplied by reference TRBV7-8 and TRBJ2-7, is GAGVSQSPRYKVAKRGQDVALRCDPISGHVSLFWYQQALGQGPEFLTYFQNEAQLDKSGLPSDRFFAERPEGSVSTLKIQRTQQEDSAVYLCASSLGVGSPSYEQYFGPGTRLTVT.

This chain joins TRBV19 and TRBJ1-1, with TRBD1 as a possible D gene (6 bases). The germline V gene has CDR1 LNHDA and CDR2 SQIVND (reference sequence). Trimming took off 8 bases at V and 3 bases at J, with 13 bases between the two ends. The length of the CDR3 is 13 residues. The CDR3 DNA reads as TGTGCCAGTTCAGGGGAGTGGGACACTGAAGCTTTCTTT. It encodes CASSGEWDTEAFF.

A word on this clone: The same CDR3 also results from other DNA sequences found in this sample. The chain joins TRBV27 to TRBJ1-2, with TRBD1 matching over 8 bases. V lost 3 bases to trimming and J lost 7 bases; unmatched junction nucleotides: 10. CDR3 size: 15 residues. Germline values: CDR1 MNHEY, CDR2 SMNVEV (reference sequence). CDR3 residues: CASSFMGQGASGYTF. CDR3 in DNA: TGTGCCAGCAGTTTTATGGGGCAGGGGGCCTCTGGCTACACCTTC.

The gene calls are TRBV5-4 and TRBJ2-1; D possibly corresponds to TRBD1 (6 bases). Germline V gene sequence: CDR1 SGHNT, CDR2 YYREEE (reference sequence). CDR3 length: 15 amino acids. V dropped 0 bases and J dropped 6 bases, with 13 bases sitting between them. CDR3: CASSLVVRGSNEQFF. The CDR3 DNA is TGTGCCAGCAGCTTGGTCGTCAGGGGCAGCAATGAGCAGTTCTTC.

The chain is built from TRBV10-3 and TRBJ2-1; D is ambiguous. Germline CDR1 ENHRY, CDR2 SYGVKD. The V end lost 4 bases, the J end lost 7 bases, and 8 bases lay between the germline ends. The CDR3 consists of 12 residues. CDR3 loop: CAISGQINEQFF. As DNA, the CDR3 is TGTGCCATCAGTGGCCAAATTAATGAGCAGTTCTTC.

For the CDR3, the DNA is TGTGCCAGCAGCGCAGTACCGGGACAGCAAGAGACCCAGTACTTC. Translating gives CASSAVPGQQETQYF. The V and J genes are TRBV5-4 and TRBJ2-5, with TRBD1 matching over 7 bases. J lost 2 bases, V lost 4 bases, and 8 bases had no gene match. The CDR3 runs to 15 residues. Germline loops: CDR1 SGHNT, CDR2 YYREEE (reference sequence).

CDR3 coding DNA: TGTGCCAGCAGCTTCGCAGGGGCAGTAGGAGGAAACACCATATATTTT. Its protein product is CASSFAGAVGGNTIYF. This chain links TRBV7-2 with TRBJ1-3; TRBD1 might be the D (6 bases). V lost 3 bases and J lost 4, with 16 bases in between. Germline V gene sequence: CDR1 SGHTA, CDR2 FQGNSA. This CDR3 region has 16 residues.

This clone has a handful of counts. The chain combines TRBV5-1 with TRBJ1-1, with unresolved D. CDR1 SGHRS and CDR2 YFSETQ come from the germline V gene. V lost 5 bases and J lost 1, with 12 bases in between. CDR3 length: 14 amino acids. The CDR3 loop reads CASSLEFANTEAFF. CDR3 DNA: TGCGCCAGCAGTCTAGAATTCGCGAACACTGAAGCTTTCTTT.

J is TRBJ2-1 and V is TRBV5-6; 7 nucleotides match TRBD2. The ends lost 1 base at V and 4 bases at J; junction bases unmatched: 5. This CDR3 is built from 15 residues. Germline CDR1 and CDR2: SGHDT and YYEEEE. The CDR3 sequence: CASSLTRGGYNEQFF. For the CDR3, the DNA is TGTGCCAGCAGCTTGACGCGCGGGGGTTACAATGAGCAGTTCTTC.

This chain links TRBV7-6 with TRBJ1-1; the D gene is possibly TRBD1 (6 bases). Germline-derived CDR1 and CDR2 are SGHVS and FNYEAQ. This CDR3 is 15 amino acids long. Trimming took off 1 base at V and 2 bases at J, with 11 bases between the two ends. CDR3: CASSLGGAGNTEAFF. CDR3 in DNA: TGTGCCAGCAGCTTAGGGGGGGCCGGTAACACTGAAGCTTTCTTT.

This clone has just one count. The genes are TRBV10-3 and TRBJ1-1; D gene uncertain. Trimming stripped 6 bases from V and 5 bases from J, with 13 bases between. The CDR3 runs to 13 residues. Germline CDR1 reads ENHRY; CDR2 reads SYGVKD. The CDR3 nucleotides read TGTGCCATCAGGGAGACGGTGGAGACTGAAGCTTTCTTT. It encodes CAIRETVETEAFF.

The genes are TRBV7-9 and TRBJ1-2; 7 bases are shared with TRBD1. V shed 3 bases and J 7 bases; nucleotides not matched to a gene: 8. Germline V gene sequence: CDR1 SEHNR, CDR2 FQNEAQ (reference sequence). This CDR3 is built from 14 residues. CDR3 DNA: TGTGCCAGCAGCTTCGGAGCAGGGGGTTTTGGCTACACCTTC. As protein: CASSFGAGGFGYTF.

This rearrangement joins TRBV5-4 to TRBJ1-1, with D unresolved. Germline V gene lookup returns CDR1 SGHNT and CDR2 YYREEE (reference sequence). This CDR3 is built from 15 residues. V lost 0 bases and J lost 2, with 11 bases in between. The CDR3 nucleotides read TGTGCCAGCAGCTTGGTCCCAGGATCCAACACTGAAGCTTTCTTT. Translated, it gives CASSLVPGSNTEAFF.

In DNA form, the CDR3 reads TGTGCCAGCAGGTCACCGGGACAATCCTACAATGAGCAGTTCTTC. Protein: CASRSPGQSYNEQFF. The chain recombines TRBV11-1 with TRBJ2-1, with D tentatively TRBD1 (6 bases). Trimming cost V 6 bases and J 1 base, with 13 bases left between them. The germline CDR1 and CDR2 sequences are SGHAT and FQDESV (reference sequence). The CDR3 runs 15 residues.

The chain joins TRBV19 to TRBJ1-4; no reliable D call. Germline V gene sequence: CDR1 LNHDA, CDR2 SQIVND (reference sequence). The V end lost 7 bases, the J end lost 2 bases, and 11 bases lay between the germline ends. CDR3 length equals 14 residues. The CDR3 region is CASTPGFTNEKLFF. CDR3 in DNA: TGTGCCAGTACCCCAGGCTTCACTAATGAAAAACTGTTTTTT.

The chain recombines TRBV11-2 with TRBJ2-7; 13 nucleotides match TRBD2. This CDR3 is built from 18 residues. The V gene end was trimmed by 0 bases and the J gene end by 9 bases; junction bases not matched to a gene: 14. Germline V gene lookup returns CDR1 SGHAT and CDR2 FQNNGV. The CDR3 protein is CASSLDRGPGLAGIGQYF. The DNA for the CDR3 is TGTGCCAGCAGCTTAGATCGGGGGCCGGGACTAGCGGGAATTGGGCAGTACTTC.

This chain uses TRBV6-1 with TRBJ1-5; D not certain. V lost 1 base and J lost 7, with 8 bases in between. From germline, CDR1 is MNHNS and CDR2 SASEGT. The CDR3 length is 13 residues. The CDR3 bases are TGTGCCAGCAGTGAAGGAGGGCCCCAGCCCCAGCATTTT. It translates to CASSEGGPQPQHF.

This clone has just one count. This chain uses TRBV5-1 with TRBJ2-1, with D unresolved. In germline, CDR1 is SGHRS, CDR2 YFSETQ. CDR3 length: 13 residues. Trimming took 0 bases from V and 7 from J, leaving 8 bases between them. The CDR3 DNA sequence: TGCGCCAGCAGCTTGGCCCCGGAGAATGAGCAGTTCTTC. Amino acids: CASSLAPENEQFF. Looking up the rest from reference TRBV5-1 and TRBJ2-1 gives the full variable domain: KAGVTQTPRYLIKTRGQQVTLSCSPISGHRSVSWYQQTPGQGLQFLFEYFSETQRNKGNFPGRFSGRQFSNSRSEMNVSTLELGDSALYLCASSLAPENEQFFGPGTRLTVL.

This clone was picked up a small number of times. The chain recombines TRBV6-5 with TRBJ1-1; maybe TRBD1 (6 bases). V lost 6 bases to trimming and J lost 3 bases, with 11 bases between them. This CDR3 spans 13 amino acids. CDR1 and CDR2 (germline): MNHEY, SVGAGI. The CDR3: CASRPGGHTEAFF. In DNA, the CDR3 is TGTGCCAGCAGGCCCGGGGGGCACACTGAAGCTTTCTTT.

J is TRBJ2-2 and V is TRBV29-1; D gene unclear. The length of the CDR3 is 12 residues. Germline CDR1 reads SQVTM; CDR2 reads ANQGSEA. V gave up 6 bases and J gave up 0 bases, with 5 bases separating them. The CDR3 is CSVHTNTGELFF. In nucleotides, the CDR3 is TGCAGCGTCCACACGAACACCGGGGAGCTGTTTTTT.